A single sample gave rise to the 30 T cell receptor beta chains below, sequenced in a study of blood T cell repertoires in COVID-19. Data came from immunoSEQ multiplex PCR; TCRdb stores just in-frame clones and leaves some out. The sample carries approximately 280,000 clones, 88% recorded once. The sequenced material came from peripheral blood. The receptors stem from a young man with active or convalescent COVID-19.

This clone was seen only a few times. This chain links TRBV6-4 with TRBJ1-1; 7 bases fit TRBD1. Germline-derived CDR1 and CDR2 are MRHNA and SNTAGT. J gave up 2 bases and V 6 bases, and 18 bases lay outside the gene matches. This CDR3 spans 18 amino acids. The CDR3 DNA reads as TGTGCCAGCAGGCACCCCGCAGGGGGTACAAGGACCAACACTGAAGCTTTCTTT. Translated: CASRHPAGGTRTNTEAFF.

The V and J genes are TRBV7-9 and TRBJ2-5; D is unclear. V lost 1 base and J lost 5, with 8 bases in between. CDR3 length: 13 amino acids. Germline CDR1 SEHNR, CDR2 FQNEAQ (reference sequence). The CDR3 spells CASSLDLSETQYF. The CDR3 DNA is TGTGCCAGCAGCTTAGATCTGAGTGAGACCCAGTACTTC. Using reference TRBV7-9 and TRBJ2-5 for the parts outside the CDR3, the full variable domain is DTGVSQNPRHKITKRGQNVTFRCDPISEHNRLYWYRQTLGQGPEFLTYFQNEAQLEKSRLLSDRFSAERPKGSFSTLEIQRTEQGDSAMYLCASSLDLSETQYFGPGTRLLVL.

The chain carries TRBV6-5 and TRBJ2-7; TRBD2 aligns across 8 bases. J was trimmed by 2 bases and V by 6 bases; bases with no gene match: 6. The CDR3 consists of 14 residues. The germline V gene encodes CDR1 MNHEY and CDR2 SVGAGI. The chain's CDR3 is CASSPLAAAYEQYF. The CDR3 DNA is TGTGCCAGCAGCCCACTAGCGGCGGCCTACGAGCAGTACTTC.

The V call is TRBV15, the J call TRBJ1-1; D ambiguous. In germline, CDR1 is LNHNV, CDR2 YYDKDF (reference sequence). The length of the CDR3 is 14 residues. V shed 3 bases and J shed 7 bases, with 15 bases lying between them. This CDR3 is CATSSPGGSNEAFF. In DNA form, the CDR3 reads TGTGCCACCAGCAGTCCCGGAGGGTCCAATGAAGCTTTCTTT. Together with reference TRBV15 and TRBJ1-1, the CDR3 gives the full variable domain: DAMVIQNPRYQVTQFGKPVTLSCSQTLNHNVMYWYQQKSSQAPKLLFHYYDKDFNNEADTPDNFQSRRPNTSFCFLDIRSPGLGDTAMYLCATSSPGGSNEAFFGQGTRLTVV.

CDR3 amino acids: CATRGGGSYGYTF. CDR3 in DNA: TGTGCCACCAGGGGAGGGGGGAGCTATGGCTACACCTTC. V usage is TRBV24-1 and J usage is TRBJ1-2; weak D call: TRBD1 (6 bases). This CDR3 comprises 13 residues. Between the trimmed V and J ends, which lost 7 bases and 4 bases, there was a span of 12 bases. The germline CDR1 and CDR2 sequences are KGHDR and SFDVKD.

V and J are TRBV29-1 and TRBJ1-2; D is unclear. CDR3 length equals 12 residues. Per the germline V gene, CDR1 is SQVTM and CDR2 is ANQGSEA. The V end lost 4 bases, the J end lost 8 bases, and 14 bases lay between the germline ends. The CDR3 reads CSVGASFQGYTF. CDR3 nucleotide sequence: TGCAGCGTTGGGGCGAGTTTTCAGGGCTACACCTTC.

The table lists this clone with a few counts. The rearrangement uses TRBV6-1 and TRBJ1-1; D unresolved. The CDR3 is made up of 15 amino acids. V dropped 0 bases and J dropped 6 bases, with 14 bases sitting between them. Germline loops: CDR1 MNHNS, CDR2 SASEGT. In DNA form, the CDR3 reads TGTGCCAGCAGTGAAGCGTGGGCGGCGGGGTCTGAAGCTTTCTTT. Translation: CASSEAWAAGSEAFF.

The chain couples TRBV6-5 to TRBJ2-1; D is unclear. The CDR3 totals 14 residues. Trimming cost V 5 bases and J 0 bases, with 8 bases left between them. CDR1 MNHEY and CDR2 SVGAGI come from the germline V gene. CDR3 sequence: CASSQIHSYNEQFF. The CDR3 region has the DNA TGTGCCAGCAGTCAAATCCACTCCTACAATGAGCAGTTCTTC.

J is TRBJ1-2 and V is TRBV7-9; D call uncertain. CDR1 and CDR2 (germline): SEHNR, FQNEAQ (reference sequence). V lost 5 bases, J lost 3 bases, and 10 bases lay in between. The length of the CDR3 is 13 residues. This CDR3 reads CASSPQVDYGYTF. The CDR3 DNA is TGTGCCAGCAGCCCCCAGGTAGACTATGGCTACACCTTC.

The chain employs TRBV3-1 (or the pseudogene TRBV3-2) and TRBJ2-3, with TRBD2 identical over 7 bases. CDR1 and CDR2 (germline): LGHDT, YNNKEL (reference sequence). Losses at the gene ends were 1 base for V and 2 bases for J; bases not matched to a gene: 6. The CDR3 is 16 residues long. CDR3 sequence reads: CASSQGGTTLTDTQYF. CDR3 sequence (DNA): TGTGCCAGCAGCCAAGGAGGGACTACACTCACAGATACGCAGTATTTT.

V usage is TRBV3-1 (or the pseudogene TRBV3-2) and J usage is TRBJ1-3; a possible D gene is TRBD1 (6 bases). Trimming left V 2 bases short and J 2 bases short, with 10 bases between. Germline CDR1 LGHDT, CDR2 YNNKEL (reference sequence). The CDR3 runs to 15 residues. The CDR3 nucleotides read TGTGCCAGCAGCCAATTGCAGGGGCCTGGAAACACCATATATTTT. Protein product: CASSQLQGPGNTIYF.

The J gene is TRBJ2-3, the V gene TRBV24-1; TRBD1 matches 7 bases. CDR3 length: 14 amino acids. V lost 6 bases and J lost 4; bases outside the gene matches: 6. Germline V gene sequence: CDR1 KGHDR, CDR2 SFDVKD. The CDR3 nucleotides are TGTGCCACCAGTAACGACAGGGCACCAGATACGCAGTATTTT. It is translated as CATSNDRAPDTQYF.

The table lists this clone with a count of one. The V and J genes are TRBV24-1 and TRBJ2-7; tentatively, D is TRBD1 (5 bases). The CDR3 totals 12 residues. Germline CDR1 and CDR2: KGHDR and SFDVKD. Deletions cut 3 bases from V and 6 bases from J, with 8 bases between. The CDR3 DNA is TGTGCCACCAGTGATACAGGTTTCGAGCAGTACTTC. Its protein product is CATSDTGFEQYF.

The V and J genes are TRBV10-3 and TRBJ2-1, with 7 bases that match TRBD2. CDR1 is ENHRY and CDR2 is SYGVKD in the germline V gene. The CDR3 length is 19 residues. Trimming cost V 0 bases and J 9 bases; bases outside gene matches: 20. CDR3 in amino acids: CAISESNLLLIKPGGEQFF. CDR3 DNA sequence: TGTGCCATCAGTGAGTCAAACCTACTATTGATAAAACCGGGGGGTGAGCAGTTCTTC.

V usage is TRBV3-1 (or the pseudogene TRBV3-2) and J usage is TRBJ2-7; possible D gene TRBD2, 6 bases. V gave up 1 base and J gave up 6 bases, with 7 bases separating them. Per germline, CDR1 LGHDT and CDR2 YNNKEL (reference sequence). This CDR3 is built from 12 residues. The CDR3 DNA sequence: TGTGCCAGCAGCCAAGGGGGAGGCGAGCAGTACTTC. Encoded protein: CASSQGGGEQYF.

This chain links TRBV5-4 with TRBJ1-1; D gene ambiguous. The length of the CDR3 is 13 residues. Trimming shortened V by 7 bases and J by 6 bases, and 16 bases separated the two germline ends. Per germline, CDR1 SGHNT and CDR2 YYREEE (reference sequence). CDR3 region: CASFGEFGAEAFF. DNA for the CDR3: TGTGCCAGCTTCGGGGAATTCGGAGCTGAAGCTTTCTTT.

This chain connects TRBV7-9 to TRBJ2-7; D not resolved. The CDR3 contains 11 residues. Germline lookup yields CDR1 SEHNR and CDR2 FQNEAQ (reference sequence). V was trimmed by 6 bases and J by 6 bases, leaving 9 bases between them. CDR3 region: CASSYSREQYF. CDR3 bases: TGTGCCAGCAGTTACTCCCGCGAGCAGTACTTC.

The chain combines TRBV9 with TRBJ1-1; the D gene is possibly TRBD1 (6 bases). CDR1 and CDR2 (germline): SGDLS, YYNGEE. V lost 0 bases, J lost 0 bases, and 18 bases lay in between. CDR3 length: 18 residues. The CDR3 sequence: CASSVGSAAGAMNTEAFF. The CDR3 nucleotides are TGTGCCAGCAGCGTAGGTTCGGCGGCAGGGGCTATGAACACTGAAGCTTTCTTT.

J is TRBJ2-7 and V is TRBV5-1; TRBD2 is a possible D gene (5 bases). CDR3 length: 18 residues. From germline, CDR1 is SGHRS and CDR2 YFSETQ. V was pared by 2 bases and J by 0 bases, with 21 bases between. In DNA, the CDR3 is TGCGCCAGCAGCTTCTTTGCCGGGATGGCCGGAGTCTCCTACGAGCAGTACTTC. Its protein product is CASSFFAGMAGVSYEQYF.

This chain connects TRBV4-1 to TRBJ2-1; a weak D match, TRBD1 (5 bases). The CDR3 contains 15 residues. The V and J ends lost 0 bases and 0 bases respectively, with 6 bases between them. Germline V gene data show CDR1 as MGHRA and CDR2 as YSYEKL. CDR3 amino acids: CASSQDRVSYNEQFF. Here the CDR3 DNA reads TGCGCCAGCAGCCAAGACAGGGTCTCCTACAATGAGCAGTTCTTC.

The rearrangement links TRBV7-8 to TRBJ2-2; 10 positions agree with TRBD1. Germline values: CDR1 SGHVS, CDR2 FQNEAQ. This CDR3 region has 14 residues. Trimming cost V 7 bases and J 5 bases; bases outside gene matches: 4. The CDR3 loop reads CASMVGQGTGELFF. DNA of the CDR3: TGTGCCAGCATGGTGGGACAGGGGACCGGGGAGCTGTTTTTT. The whole variable domain, remainder taken from reference TRBV7-8 and TRBJ2-2, is GAGVSQSPRYKVAKRGQDVALRCDPISGHVSLFWYQQALGQGPEFLTYFQNEAQLDKSGLPSDRFFAERPEGSVSTLKIQRTQQEDSAVYLCASMVGQGTGELFFGEGSRLTVL.

The rearrangement uses TRBV18 and TRBJ1-5; 8 nucleotides align to TRBD1. Germline V lookup: CDR1 KGHSH, CDR2 LQKENI. The trim removed 3 bases at V and 5 bases at J, leaving 6 bases unmatched. The CDR3 contains 15 residues. The chain's CDR3 is CASSPGQGIYQPQHF. Here the CDR3 DNA reads TGTGCCAGCTCACCCGGACAGGGAATTTATCAGCCCCAGCATTTT.

The chain has TRBV7-9 and TRBJ2-5; D call uncertain. Per germline, CDR1 SEHNR and CDR2 FQNEAQ (reference sequence). V lost 5 bases and J lost 4, with 14 bases in between. The CDR3 consists of 14 residues. For the CDR3, the DNA is TGTGCCAGCAGCCCGAGTGGGCTGGTAGAGACCCAGTACTTC. Protein sequence: CASSPSGLVETQYF.

The chain recombines TRBV12-5 with TRBJ2-3, with D unclear. CDR1 is LGHNT and CDR2 is FRNRAP in the germline V gene. The ends were cut back, 3 bases at V and 2 bases at J, with 9 bases in the middle. CDR3 size: 14 residues. The CDR3 here is CASGLSVITDTQYF. DNA of the CDR3: TGTGCTAGTGGTTTATCAGTAATCACAGATACGCAGTATTTT.

In this sample, this clone turned up a few times. Within the sample, other DNA sequences also encode this same CDR3. This rearrangement joins TRBV7-9 to TRBJ1-2; the D is unclear. V lost 5 bases and J 2 bases, leaving 12 bases between the germline ends. This CDR3 region has 14 residues. Germline values: CDR1 SEHNR, CDR2 FQNEAQ (reference sequence). The CDR3 spells CASSLGSGNYGYTF. In DNA form, the CDR3 reads TGTGCCAGCAGCCTCGGTTCGGGAAACTATGGCTACACCTTC.

The CDR3 DNA is TGTGCCAGCAGGCCGGGCGCAGGGGAAGCCTATGGCTACACCTTC. Protein sequence: CASRPGAGEAYGYTF. The chain uses TRBV27 and TRBJ1-2; a weak D match, TRBD1 (6 bases). V was trimmed by 6 bases and J by 4 bases, leaving 18 bases between them. The CDR3 sequence is 15 residues long. Germline V gene sequence: CDR1 MNHEY, CDR2 SMNVEV (reference sequence).

The chain has TRBV5-1 and TRBJ2-1, with 9 bases fitting TRBD2. The CDR3 is 17 amino acids. With 0 bases clipped from V and 5 bases from J, the junction kept 9 bases outside the gene matches. Germline assignment: CDR1 SGHRS and CDR2 YFSETQ. The CDR3 sequence: CASSLALSGSHNNEQFF. The CDR3 nucleotides are TGCGCCAGCAGCTTGGCCCTTAGCGGGAGCCATAACAATGAGCAGTTCTTC. The entire variable domain, with the rest obtained from reference TRBV5-1 and TRBJ2-1, is as follows: KAGVTQTPRYLIKTRGQQVTLSCSPISGHRSVSWYQQTPGQGLQFLFEYFSETQRNKGNFPGRFSGRQFSNSRSEMNVSTLELGDSALYLCASSLALSGSHNNEQFFGPGTRLTVL.

V gene TRBV6-5 combines with J gene TRBJ1-5, with 7 bases fitting TRBD1. V shed 6 bases, J shed 1 base, and the junction held 3 bases outside the gene matches. The CDR3 spans 14 residues. CDR1 is MNHEY, CDR2 SVGAGI, per germline. CDR3 in DNA: TGTGCCAGCAGACCGACAGGGAGCAATCAGCCCCAGCATTTT. Its translation: CASRPTGSNQPQHF.

The chain is built from TRBV12-3 or TRBV12-4 and TRBJ1-1; 9 nucleotides match TRBD1. The CDR3 spans 12 residues. The CDR3 bases are TGTGCTCAACAGACAGGGGGCACTGAAGCTTTCTTT. It yields the protein CAQQTGGTEAFF.

This chain uses TRBV7-9 with TRBJ1-3; D is perhaps TRBD1 (5 bases). Trimming shortened V by 1 base and J by 4 bases, and 14 bases separated the two germline ends. Germline assignment: CDR1 SEHNR and CDR2 FQNEAQ (reference sequence). The CDR3 totals 16 residues. The CDR3 loop reads CASSLGTRTLGNTIYF. The CDR3 nucleotides are TGTGCCAGCAGCTTAGGGACCAGGACACTCGGAAACACCATATATTTT.